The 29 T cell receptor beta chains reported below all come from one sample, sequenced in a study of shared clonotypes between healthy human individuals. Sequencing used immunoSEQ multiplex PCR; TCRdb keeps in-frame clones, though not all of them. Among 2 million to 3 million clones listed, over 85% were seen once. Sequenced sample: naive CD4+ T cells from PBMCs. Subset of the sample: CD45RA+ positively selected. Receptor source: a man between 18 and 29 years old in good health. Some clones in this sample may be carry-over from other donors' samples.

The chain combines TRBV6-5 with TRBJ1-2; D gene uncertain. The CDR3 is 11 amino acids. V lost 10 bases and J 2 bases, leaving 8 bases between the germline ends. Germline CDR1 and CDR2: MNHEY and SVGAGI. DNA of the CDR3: TGTGCCACGTGGGAGAACTATGGCTACACCTTC. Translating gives CATWENYGYTF.

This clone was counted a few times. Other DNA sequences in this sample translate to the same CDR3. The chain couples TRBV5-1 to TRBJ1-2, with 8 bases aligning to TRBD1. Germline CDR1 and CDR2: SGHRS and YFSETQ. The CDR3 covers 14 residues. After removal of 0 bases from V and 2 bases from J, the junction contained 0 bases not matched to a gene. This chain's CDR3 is CASSLGQGNYGYTF. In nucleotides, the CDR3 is TGCGCCAGCAGCTTGGGACAGGGGAACTATGGCTACACCTTC.

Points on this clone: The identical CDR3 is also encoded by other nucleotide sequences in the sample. CDR3 amino acids: CASSEDYSNQPQHF. Here the CDR3 DNA reads TGTGCCAGCAGCGAAGATTATAGCAATCAGCCCCAGCATTTT. V gene TRBV7-2 combines with J gene TRBJ1-5; D gene ambiguous. Between the trimmed V and J ends, which lost 5 bases and 0 bases, there was a span of 8 bases. The CDR3 has 14 residues. Germline CDR1 reads SGHTA; CDR2 reads FQGNSA.

The CDR3 coding sequence is TGTGCCTGGAGTGTTGGGCCGGGGGAGCAGTTCTTC. Translating it yields CAWSVGPGEQFF. The genes are TRBV30 and TRBJ2-1; D is possibly TRBD2 (5 bases). Trimming cost V 0 bases and J 10 bases, with 10 bases left between them. The CDR3 runs to 12 residues. From germline, CDR1 is GTSNPN and CDR2 SVGIG (reference sequence).

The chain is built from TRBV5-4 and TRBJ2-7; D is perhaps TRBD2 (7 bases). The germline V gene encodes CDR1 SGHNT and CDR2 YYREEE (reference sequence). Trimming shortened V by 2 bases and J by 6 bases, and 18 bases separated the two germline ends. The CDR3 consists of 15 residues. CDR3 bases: TGTGCCAGCAGCTTCGTCTCCAGGGAGGGGGGCGAGCAGTACTTC. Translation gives CASSFVSREGGEQYF.

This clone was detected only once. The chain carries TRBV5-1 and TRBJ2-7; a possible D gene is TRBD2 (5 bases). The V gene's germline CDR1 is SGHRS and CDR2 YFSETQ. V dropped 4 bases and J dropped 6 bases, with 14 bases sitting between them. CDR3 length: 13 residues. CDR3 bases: TGCGCCAGCAGCCCACGGTCGGGAAGCGAGCAGTACTTC. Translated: CASSPRSGSEQYF.

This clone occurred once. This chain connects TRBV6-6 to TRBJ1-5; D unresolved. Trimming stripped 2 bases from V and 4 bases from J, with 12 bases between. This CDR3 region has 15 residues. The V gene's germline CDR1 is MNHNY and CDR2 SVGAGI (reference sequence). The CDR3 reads CASSYPTSGNQPQHF. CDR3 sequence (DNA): TGTGCCAGCAGTTACCCCACTTCTGGAAATCAGCCCCAGCATTTT.

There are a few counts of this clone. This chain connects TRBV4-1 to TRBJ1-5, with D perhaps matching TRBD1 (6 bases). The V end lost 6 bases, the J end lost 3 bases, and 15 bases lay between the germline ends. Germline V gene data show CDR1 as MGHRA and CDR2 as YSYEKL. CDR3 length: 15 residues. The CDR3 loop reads CASSLGQINNQPQHF. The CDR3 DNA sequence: TGCGCCAGCAGTCTCGGACAGATAAACAATCAGCCCCAGCATTTT.

The CDR3 DNA reads as TGTGCCAGCAGCGGCGGGACTCACAATGAGCAGTTCTTC. Translated, it gives CASSGGTHNEQFF. The chain recombines TRBV9 with TRBJ2-1; perhaps TRBD2 as D (6 bases). The CDR3 runs to 13 residues. The V gene's germline CDR1 is SGDLS and CDR2 YYNGEE. V was trimmed by 3 bases and J by 5 bases, leaving 9 bases between them.

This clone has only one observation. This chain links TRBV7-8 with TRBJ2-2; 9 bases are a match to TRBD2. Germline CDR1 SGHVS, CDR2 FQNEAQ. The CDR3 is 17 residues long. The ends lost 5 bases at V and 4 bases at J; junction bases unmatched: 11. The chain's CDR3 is CASSTGLAKISTGELFF. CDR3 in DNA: TGTGCCAGCAGCACAGGACTAGCGAAGATTAGCACCGGGGAGCTGTTTTTT.

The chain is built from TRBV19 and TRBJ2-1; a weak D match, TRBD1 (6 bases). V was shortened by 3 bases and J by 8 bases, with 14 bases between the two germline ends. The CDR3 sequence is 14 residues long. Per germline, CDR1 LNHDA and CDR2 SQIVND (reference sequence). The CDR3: CASSIPSRGHEQFF. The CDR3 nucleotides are TGTGCCAGTAGTATCCCCTCCAGGGGACATGAGCAGTTCTTC.

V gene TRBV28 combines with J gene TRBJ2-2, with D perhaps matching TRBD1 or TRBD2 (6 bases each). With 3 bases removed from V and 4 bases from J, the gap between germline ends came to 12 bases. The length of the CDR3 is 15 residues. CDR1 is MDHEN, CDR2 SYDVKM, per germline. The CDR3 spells CASSFIGGRTGELFF. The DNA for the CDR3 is TGTGCCAGCAGTTTCATCGGGGGCCGCACCGGGGAGCTGTTTTTT.

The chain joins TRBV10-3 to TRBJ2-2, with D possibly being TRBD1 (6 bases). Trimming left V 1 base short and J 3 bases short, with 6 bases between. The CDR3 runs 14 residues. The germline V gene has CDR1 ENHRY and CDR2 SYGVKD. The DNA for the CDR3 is TGTGCCATCAGTGAGTACAGGGACACCGGGGAGCTGTTTTTT. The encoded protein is CAISEYRDTGELFF.

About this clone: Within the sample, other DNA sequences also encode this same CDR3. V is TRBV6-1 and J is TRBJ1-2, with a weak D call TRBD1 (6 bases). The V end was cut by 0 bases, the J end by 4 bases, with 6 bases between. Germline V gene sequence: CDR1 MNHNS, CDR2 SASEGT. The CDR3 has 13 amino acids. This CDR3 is CASSEAGGYGYTF. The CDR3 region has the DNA TGTGCCAGCAGTGAAGCAGGGGGCTATGGCTACACCTTC.

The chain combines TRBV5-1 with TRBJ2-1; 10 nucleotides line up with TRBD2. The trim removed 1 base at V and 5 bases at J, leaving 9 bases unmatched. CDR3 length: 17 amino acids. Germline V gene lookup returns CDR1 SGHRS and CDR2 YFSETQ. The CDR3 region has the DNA TGCGCCAGCAGCTTGTGGTTAGAGCTAGCGGGAGACAATGAGCAGTTCTTC. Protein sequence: CASSLWLELAGDNEQFF. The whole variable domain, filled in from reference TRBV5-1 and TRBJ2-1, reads KAGVTQTPRYLIKTRGQQVTLSCSPISGHRSVSWYQQTPGQGLQFLFEYFSETQRNKGNFPGRFSGRQFSNSRSEMNVSTLELGDSALYLCASSLWLELAGDNEQFFGPGTRLTVL.

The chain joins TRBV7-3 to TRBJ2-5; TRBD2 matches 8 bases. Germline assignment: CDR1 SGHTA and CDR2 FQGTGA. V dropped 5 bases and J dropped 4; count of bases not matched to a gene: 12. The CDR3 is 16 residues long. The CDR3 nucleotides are TGTGCCAGCAGCCCCTTCCCCAGCGGGAGCGGAGAGACCCAGTACTTC. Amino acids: CASSPFPSGSGETQYF.

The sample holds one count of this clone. CDR3 DNA: TGTGCCAGCAGCTTGGATCGGGGGCCTGGAAACACCATATATTTT. This codes for CASSLDRGPGNTIYF. This chain joins TRBV5-6 and TRBJ1-3; tentative D call: TRBD1 (6 bases). From germline, CDR1 is SGHDT and CDR2 YYEEEE. Trimming removed 0 bases at V and 2 bases at J, with 9 bases between. The CDR3 contains 15 residues.

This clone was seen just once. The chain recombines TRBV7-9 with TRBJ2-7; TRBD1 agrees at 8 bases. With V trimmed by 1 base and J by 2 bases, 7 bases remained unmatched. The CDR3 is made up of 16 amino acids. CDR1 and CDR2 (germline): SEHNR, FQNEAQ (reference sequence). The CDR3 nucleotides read TGTGCCAGCAGCTTAGGGACCGGGACAGGAACCTACGAGCAGTACTTC. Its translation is CASSLGTGTGTYEQYF.

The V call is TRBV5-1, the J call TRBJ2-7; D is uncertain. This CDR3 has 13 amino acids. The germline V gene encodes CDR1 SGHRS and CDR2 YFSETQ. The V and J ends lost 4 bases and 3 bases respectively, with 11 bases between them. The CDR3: CASSPEGFYEQYF. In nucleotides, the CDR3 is TGCGCCAGCAGCCCCGAAGGCTTCTACGAGCAGTACTTC.

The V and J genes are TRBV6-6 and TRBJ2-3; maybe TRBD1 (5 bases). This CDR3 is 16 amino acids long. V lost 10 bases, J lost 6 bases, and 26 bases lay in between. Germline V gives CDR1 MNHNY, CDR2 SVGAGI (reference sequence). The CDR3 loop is CATSGQGFLIGDTQYF. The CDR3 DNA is TGTGCCACCTCAGGGCAGGGTTTTTTAATCGGGGATACGCAGTATTTT.

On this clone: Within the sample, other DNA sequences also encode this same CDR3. CDR3 protein: CASSLASGVDTQYF. The CDR3 nucleotides are TGTGCCAGCAGCTTAGCGTCAGGAGTAGATACGCAGTATTTT. The chain is built from TRBV7-9 and TRBJ2-3; D uncertain. The CDR3 length is 14 residues. Germline-derived CDR1 and CDR2 are SEHNR and FQNEAQ (reference sequence). Trimming took off 0 bases at V and 5 bases at J, with 9 bases between the two ends. The full variable domain, completed using reference TRBV7-9 and TRBJ2-3, is DTGVSQNPRHKITKRGQNVTFRCDPISEHNRLYWYRQTLGQGPEFLTYFQNEAQLEKSRLLSDRFSAERPKGSFSTLEIQRTEQGDSAMYLCASSLASGVDTQYFGPGTRLTVL.

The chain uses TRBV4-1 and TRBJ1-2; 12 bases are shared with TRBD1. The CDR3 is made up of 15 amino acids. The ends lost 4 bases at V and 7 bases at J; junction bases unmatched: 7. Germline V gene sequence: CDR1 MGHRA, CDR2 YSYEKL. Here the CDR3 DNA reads TGCGCCAGCAGCCCAGTGGGACAGGGGGCGCTTGGCTACACCTTC. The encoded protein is CASSPVGQGALGYTF.

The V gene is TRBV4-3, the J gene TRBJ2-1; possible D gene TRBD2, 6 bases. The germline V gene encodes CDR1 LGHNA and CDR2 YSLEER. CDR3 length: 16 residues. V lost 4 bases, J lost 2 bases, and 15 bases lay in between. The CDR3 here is CASSPLSGVTYNEQFF. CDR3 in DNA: TGCGCCAGCAGCCCCCTCTCGGGAGTGACCTACAATGAGCAGTTCTTC.

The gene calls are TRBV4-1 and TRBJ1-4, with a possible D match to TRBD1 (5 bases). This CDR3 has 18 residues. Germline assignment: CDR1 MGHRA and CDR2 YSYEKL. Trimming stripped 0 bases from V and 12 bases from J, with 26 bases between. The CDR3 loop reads CASSQELVRGSRLMELFF. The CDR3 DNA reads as TGCGCCAGCAGCCAAGAGCTCGTACGGGGGTCCCGATTGATGGAACTGTTTTTT.

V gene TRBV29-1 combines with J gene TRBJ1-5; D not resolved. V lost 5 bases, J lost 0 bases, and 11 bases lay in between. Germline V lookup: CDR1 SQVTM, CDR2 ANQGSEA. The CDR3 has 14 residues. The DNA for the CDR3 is TGCAGCGTTAGTGACCTGTATAGCAATCAGCCCCAGCATTTT. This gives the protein CSVSDLYSNQPQHF.

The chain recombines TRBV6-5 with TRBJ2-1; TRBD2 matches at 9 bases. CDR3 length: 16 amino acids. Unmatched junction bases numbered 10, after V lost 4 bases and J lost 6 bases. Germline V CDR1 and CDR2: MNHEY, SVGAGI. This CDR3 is CASSSGGGRARNEQFF. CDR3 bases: TGTGCCAGCAGTTCTGGGGGCGGGAGGGCCCGCAATGAGCAGTTCTTC.

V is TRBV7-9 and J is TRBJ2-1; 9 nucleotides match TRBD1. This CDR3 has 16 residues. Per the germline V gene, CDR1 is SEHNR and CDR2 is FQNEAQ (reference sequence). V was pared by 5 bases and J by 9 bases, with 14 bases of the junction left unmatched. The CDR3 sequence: CASSHKAGQGFSEQFF. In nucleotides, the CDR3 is TGTGCCAGCAGCCATAAGGCGGGACAGGGTTTTAGTGAGCAGTTCTTC.

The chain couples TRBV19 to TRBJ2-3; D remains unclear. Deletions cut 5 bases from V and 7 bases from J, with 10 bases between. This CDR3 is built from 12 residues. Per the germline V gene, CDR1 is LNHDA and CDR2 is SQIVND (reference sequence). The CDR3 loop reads CASSPRPHTQYF. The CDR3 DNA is TGTGCCAGTAGTCCCCGGCCGCATACGCAGTATTTT.

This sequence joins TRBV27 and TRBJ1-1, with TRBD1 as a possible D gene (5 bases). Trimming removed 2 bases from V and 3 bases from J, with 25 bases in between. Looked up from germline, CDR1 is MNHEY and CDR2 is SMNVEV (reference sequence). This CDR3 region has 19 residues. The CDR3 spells CASSLTREREFYPDTEAFF. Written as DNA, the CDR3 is TGTGCCAGCAGTTTAACCAGGGAGAGGGAATTTTACCCTGACACTGAAGCTTTCTTT.